The 18 T cell receptor beta chains given below trace back to one sample, sequenced in a study of shared clonotypes between healthy human individuals. Sequencing was performed with immunoSEQ multiplex PCR; in TCRdb, only in-frame clones are kept and a portion is missing. The profile covers roughly 1,100,000 clones, with about 75% appearing a single time and about 1.5% taken by the ten largest. Input material: memory CD4+ T cells sorted from blood. Subset: CD45RA-negative fraction. These receptors originate from a young man in good health.

This clone was found once. The chain has TRBV9 and TRBJ2-7; 9 bases fit TRBD1. CDR3 length: 16 amino acids. Germline V gene data show CDR1 as SGDLS and CDR2 as YYNGEE. The V and J ends lost 4 bases and 2 bases, in that order; junction bases with no gene match: 10. CDR3 sequence (DNA): TGTGCCAGCAGCCCCTATGGACAGGGGACCACCTACGAGCAGTACTTC. Its protein is CASSPYGQGTTYEQYF.

The rearrangement uses TRBV18 and TRBJ2-7; 7 bases align to TRBD1. The CDR3 runs to 15 residues. Germline CDR1 is KGHSH and CDR2 is LQKENI. V lost 6 bases, J lost 2 bases, and 10 bases stayed unmatched. For the CDR3, the DNA is TGTGCCAGCTCCCCCGAGGGACAGAGGACCTACGAGCAGTACTTC. This translates into CASSPEGQRTYEQYF.

This chain uses TRBV2 with TRBJ2-5, with 10 nucleotides matching TRBD1. The CDR3 has 15 residues. CDR1 and CDR2 (germline): SNHLY, FYNNEI. The junction had 4 bases not matched to a gene; V was cut back by 5 bases and J by 1 base. This CDR3 is CASSRDRGAQETQYF. The CDR3 nucleotides are TGTGCCAGCAGTCGGGACAGGGGAGCCCAAGAGACCCAGTACTTC.

The rearrangement uses TRBV19 and TRBJ1-4; D may be TRBD1 (5 bases). V was shortened by 6 bases and J by 2 bases, with 10 bases between the two germline ends. This CDR3 has 14 residues. Germline-derived CDR1 and CDR2 are LNHDA and SQIVND (reference sequence). CDR3 amino acids: CASRVKGTNEKLFF. The DNA of the CDR3 is TGTGCCAGTAGGGTCAAGGGGACTAATGAAAAACTGTTTTTT.

The chain recombines TRBV10-3 with TRBJ1-2, with 7 bases identical to TRBD1. Unmatched junction bases numbered 1, after V lost 0 bases and J lost 6 bases. Germline V lookup: CDR1 ENHRY, CDR2 SYGVKD. The CDR3 is made up of 13 amino acids. The CDR3 sequence: CAISESDRDGYTF. The CDR3 nucleotides are TGTGCCATCAGTGAGTCTGACAGGGATGGCTACACCTTC.

The V gene is TRBV9, the J gene TRBJ2-2; 9 bases line up with TRBD2. V lost 0 bases and J lost 2; bases outside the gene matches: 8. Per the germline V gene, CDR1 is SGDLS and CDR2 is YYNGEE. The length of the CDR3 is 18 residues. The CDR3 bases are TGTGCCAGCAGCGTAGGACCAGCGGGGGGCAGAAACACCGGGGAGCTGTTTTTT. It specifies CASSVGPAGGRNTGELFF.

V and J are TRBV30 and TRBJ2-1, with D uncertain. Germline CDR1 is GTSNPN and CDR2 is SVGIG (reference sequence). Trimming removed 0 bases from V and 0 bases from J, with 6 bases in between. There are 14 residues in the CDR3. CDR3: CAWSVATSYNEQFF. The CDR3 nucleotides read TGTGCCTGGAGTGTAGCGACCTCCTACAATGAGCAGTTCTTC.

V is TRBV7-2 and J is TRBJ2-5, with D unclear. V lost 5 bases and J lost 2, with 6 bases in between. Germline lookup yields CDR1 SGHTA and CDR2 FQGNSA. CDR3 length: 12 residues. This CDR3 is CASSQPQETQYF. The CDR3 DNA sequence: TGTGCCAGCAGCCAACCTCAAGAGACCCAGTACTTC.

The V gene is TRBV30, the J gene TRBJ1-5, with 7 bases lining up with TRBD1. After removal of 5 bases from V and 4 bases from J, the junction contained 5 bases not matched to a gene. The CDR3 contains 13 residues. Germline assignment: CDR1 GTSNPN and CDR2 SVGIG (reference sequence). The CDR3 is CAWGSQGNQPQHF. In DNA form, the CDR3 reads TGTGCCTGGGGCTCACAGGGGAATCAGCCCCAGCATTTT.

This clone was seen only once. CDR3 sequence reads: CASSQTAGLPKYF. CDR3 in DNA: TGTGCCAGCAGTCAGACCGCAGGACTACCTAAGTACTTC. The chain has TRBV6-5 and TRBJ2-5; perhaps TRBD2 as D (6 bases). V was cut by 5 bases and J by 12 bases, with 19 bases left in between. CDR1 and CDR2 from the germline V gene are MNHEY and SVGAGI. This CDR3 comprises 13 residues.

This sequence joins TRBV18 and TRBJ2-7; 9 bases fit TRBD1. The CDR3 loop spans 13 amino acids. The J segment lost 5 bases and the V segment lost 6 bases, leaving 5 bases of the junction unmatched. CDR1 and CDR2 from the germline V gene are KGHSH and LQKENI. CDR3 loop: CASSRDRGNEQYF. CDR3 nucleotides: TGTGCCAGCTCGCGCGACAGGGGGAACGAGCAGTACTTC.

This clone showed up just a few times. This rearrangement joins TRBV30 to TRBJ1-5; D is perhaps TRBD1 (5 bases). Germline V gene data show CDR1 as GTSNPN and CDR2 as SVGIG (reference sequence). Trimming removed 1 base at V and 7 bases at J, with 14 bases between. The CDR3 length is 14 residues. CDR3 in amino acids: CAWSAGTFGQPQHF. The CDR3 nucleotides are TGTGCCTGGAGTGCCGGGACCTTCGGGCAGCCCCAGCATTTT.

This sequence joins TRBV7-3 and TRBJ2-5; D may be TRBD1 or TRBD2 (5 bases each). The CDR3 runs 15 residues. Trimming cost V 5 bases and J 4 bases, with 17 bases left between them. The germline gives CDR1 SGHTA, CDR2 FQGTGA. The DNA for the CDR3 is TGTGCCAGCAGCCCCACCACCCGGGGCGCAGAGACCCAGTACTTC. This sequence encodes CASSPTTRGAETQYF. The full variable domain, with the rest looked up from reference TRBV7-3 and TRBJ2-5, is GAGVSQTPSNKVTEKGKYVELRCDPISGHTALYWYRQSLGQGPEFLIYFQGTGAADDSGLPNDRFFAVRPEGSVSTLKIQRTERGDSAVYLCASSPTTRGAETQYFGPGTRLLVL.

This clone was seen just once. V usage is TRBV11-3 and J usage is TRBJ1-5, with D possibly being TRBD1 (6 bases). Trimming stripped 0 bases from V and 0 bases from J, with 9 bases between. The CDR3 is made up of 16 amino acids. Germline CDR1 SGHNT, CDR2 YENEEA. CDR3 bases: TGTGCCAGCAGCTTAGAGGGGGGCGATAGCAATCAGCCCCAGCATTTT. Translating gives CASSLEGGDSNQPQHF.

The chain is built from TRBV30 and TRBJ2-2, with 9 bases that match TRBD1. Germline CDR1 reads GTSNPN; CDR2 reads SVGIG (reference sequence). The CDR3 length is 14 residues. V lost 5 bases and J lost 4; bases outside the gene matches: 5. The CDR3 nucleotides read TGTGCCTGGTGGACAGGGGTTCCCACCGGGGAGCTGTTTTTT. Amino acid sequence: CAWWTGVPTGELFF.

This clone came up a few times. The chain is built from TRBV25-1 and TRBJ1-1; 7 nucleotides line up with TRBD1. V gave up 6 bases and J gave up 1 base; unmatched junction bases: 2. The CDR3 covers 13 residues. Germline values: CDR1 MGHDK, CDR2 SYGVNS. CDR3 region: CASRGQTNTEAFF. Written as DNA, the CDR3 is TGTGCCAGCAGGGGACAGACGAACACTGAAGCTTTCTTT.

The V call is TRBV5-4, the J call TRBJ1-2; D gene ambiguous. In germline, CDR1 is SGHNT, CDR2 YYREEE (reference sequence). V was pared by 0 bases and J by 5 bases, with 11 bases between. This CDR3 has 14 residues. CDR3 residues: CASSLGQAGYGYTF. Here the CDR3 DNA reads TGTGCCAGCAGCTTGGGGCAGGCCGGTTATGGCTACACCTTC.

The gene calls are TRBV5-6 and TRBJ2-5; 8 bases map to TRBD2. From germline, CDR1 is SGHDT and CDR2 YYEEEE. There are 17 residues in the CDR3. V shed 2 bases and J 3 bases; nucleotides not matched to a gene: 12. In DNA form, the CDR3 reads TGTGCCAGCAGCTTAGGCTATAAAACACTAGCGGAAGAGACCCAGTACTTC. Translating gives CASSLGYKTLAEETQYF. The variable domain in full, completed from reference TRBV5-6 and TRBJ2-5, reads DAGVTQSPTHLIKTRGQQVTLRCSPKSGHDTVSWYQQALGQGPQFIFQYYEEEERQRGNFPDRFSGHQFPNYSSELNVNALLLGDSALYLCASSLGYKTLAEETQYFGPGTRLLVL.